This T cell receptor beta chain derives from a study of response to subunit inactivated influenza vaccine. Study-wide points: The study's authors posited that every seasonal influenza vaccination enlists few new T cells.

With regard to this clonotype: Its target is unknown.

Using its own MiXCR run on the RT-PCR reads, TCRdb lists one record per CDR3 protein. The table records about 500,000 distinct CDR3 sequences, about 7.2% of them present only once. CDR3 length equals 15 residues. The germline V gene encodes CDR1 DFQATT and CDR2 SNEGSKA (reference sequence). V gave up 5 bases and J gave up 3 bases; unmatched junction bases: 10. The V gene is TRBV20-1, the J gene TRBJ2-3; TRBD2 matches 8 bases. This TCR derives from a man between 50 and 70 years old who received an inactivated influenza vaccine. Sequencing was performed on PBMCs from blood, taken around 25 months after vaccination. DNA for the CDR3: TGCAGTGCTCTGGATACGGGACTAGTAACAGATACGCAGTATTTT. Its translation is CSALDTGLVTDTQYF.